The clone carrying this TCR beta chain was recorded at least ten times. Time point described: newly diagnosed GD, antithyroid drugs for less than 3 months. The authors made the TCR library using RNA they extracted from PBMCs. Germline CDR1 and CDR2: SGHVS and FQNEAQ. CDR3 size: 13 residues. Trimming shortened V by 7 bases and J by 4 bases, and 12 bases separated the two germline ends. Building of the TCR beta libraries involved iRepertoire HTBI primers and Arm-PCR of CDR3 regions. TCRdb reprocessed the multiplex PCR reads via MiXCR and lists one record per CDR3 protein. This table holds about 450,000 distinct CDR3 sequences, about a sixth found once. The data were obtained in a study of regulatory T cells in long-lasting Graves disease. These data also formed part of another study, on T cells in Graves' hyperthyroidism and ophthalmopathy.

This chain uses TRBV7-8 with TRBJ2-3; no reliable D call. This sequence originates from a young woman with Graves disease. The sample consisted of peripheral blood mononuclear cells (PBMCs), taken at new diagnosis, from a patient treated with antithyroid drugs. As DNA, the CDR3 is TGTGCCAGCACGGCCCTCCTGGCAGATACGCAGTATTTT. The encoded protein is CASTALLADTQYF.